This T cell receptor beta chain appears in the sequencing data of a study of chronic HIV infection and antiretroviral therapy. V gave up 6 bases and J gave up 3 bases; unmatched junction bases: 11. The germline V gene encodes CDR1 MNHEY and CDR2 SMNVEV (reference sequence). This CDR3 is built from 18 residues. This clonotype was seen many times. From the 5' RACE reads, TCRdb called clonotypes with MiXCR, one entry per CDR3 protein. Of tens of thousands of distinct CDR3 sequences listed, 7% to 10% are singletons. The sequenced sample consisted of peripheral blood. The clonotype was recovered from an adult who had HIV and had not received antiretroviral therapy, or was an uninfected healthy control (not recorded which). The rearrangement links TRBV27 to TRBJ2-1; 13 bases are shared with TRBD2. The chain's CDR3 is CASRTTSGRKPGYNEQFF. The CDR3 DNA reads as TGTGCCAGCAGAACGACTAGCGGGAGGAAACCAGGCTACAATGAGCAGTTCTTC.